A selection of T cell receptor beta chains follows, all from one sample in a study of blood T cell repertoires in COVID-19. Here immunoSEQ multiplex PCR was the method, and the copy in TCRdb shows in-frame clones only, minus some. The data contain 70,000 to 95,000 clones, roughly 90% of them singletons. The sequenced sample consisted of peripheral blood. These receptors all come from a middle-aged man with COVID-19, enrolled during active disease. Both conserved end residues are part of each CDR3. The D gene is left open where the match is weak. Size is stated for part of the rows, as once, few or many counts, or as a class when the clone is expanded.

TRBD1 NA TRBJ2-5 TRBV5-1 CASSPGQENYQETQYF TGCGCCAGCAGCCCGGGACAGGAAAACTACCAAGAGACCCAGTACTTC
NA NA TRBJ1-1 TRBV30 CAWSEGGTEAFF TGTGCCTGGAGTGAGGGAGGGACTGAAGCTTTCTTT
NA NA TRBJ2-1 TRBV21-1 CASSKLQYDRVLNEQFF TGTGCCAGCAGCAAGCTCCAGTACGACCGGGTCCTCAATGAGCAGTTCTTC
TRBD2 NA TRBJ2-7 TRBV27 CANQRGGPYEQYF TGTGCCAACCAGCGGGGGGGCCCCTACGAGCAGTACTTC
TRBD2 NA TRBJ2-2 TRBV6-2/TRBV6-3 CASSTTSGGPPRGELFF TGTGCCAGCAGTACGACTAGCGGGGGCCCACCGCGCGGGGAGCTGTTTTTT
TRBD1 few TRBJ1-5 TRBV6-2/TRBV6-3 CASSAPGQFSTSNQPQHF TGTGCCAGCAGTGCCCCGGGACAGTTTTCAACTAGCAATCAGCCCCAGCATTTT
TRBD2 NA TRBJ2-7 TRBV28 CASSLLAAGGPYEQYF TGTGCCAGCAGTTTATTAGCAGCGGGGGGGCCATACGAGCAGTACTTC
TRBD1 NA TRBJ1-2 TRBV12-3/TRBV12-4 CATPGQGSYGYTF TGTGCCACCCCGGGACAGGGGTCTTATGGCTACACCTTC
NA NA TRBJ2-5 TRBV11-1 CASSMRMETQYF TGTGCCAGCAGCATGAGAATGGAGACCCAGTACTTC
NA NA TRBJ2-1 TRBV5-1 CASSSSSLGNEQFF TGCGCCAGCAGTTCTAGCTCCTTGGGGAATGAGCAGTTCTTC
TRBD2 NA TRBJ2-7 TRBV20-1 CSASKSSGGTYEQYF TGCAGTGCTAGTAAAAGTAGCGGGGGGACCTACGAGCAGTACTTC
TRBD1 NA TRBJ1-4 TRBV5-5 CASSLGTGREKLFF TGTGCCAGCAGCTTGGGGACAGGGCGGGAAAAACTGTTTTTT
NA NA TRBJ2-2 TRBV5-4 CASSIQGGTGELFF TGTGCCAGCAGCATACAGGGCGGCACCGGGGAGCTGTTTTTT
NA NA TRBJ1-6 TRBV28 CASTLSGNSPLHF TGTGCCAGCACTCTCTCAGGAAATTCACCCCTCCACTTT
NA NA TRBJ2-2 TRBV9 CASSVDAGYTGELFF TGTGCCAGCAGCGTAGACGCGGGGTACACCGGGGAGCTGTTTTTT
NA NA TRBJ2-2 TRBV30 CASPLRGTGELFF TGTGCCTCACCCCTCCGGGGTACCGGGGAGCTGTTTTTT
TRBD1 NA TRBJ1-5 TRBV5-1 CASSLPGQGPCNQPQHF TGCGCCAGCAGCCTCCCGGGACAGGGCCCTTGCAATCAGCCCCAGCATTTT
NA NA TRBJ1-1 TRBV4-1 CASSQGQGRNTEAFF TGCGCCAGCAGCCAAGGTCAGGGGCGGAACACTGAAGCTTTCTTT
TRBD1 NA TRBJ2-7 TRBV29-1 CSGGQTAGTYEQYF TGCAGCGGGGGACAGACGGCTGGAACCTACGAGCAGTACTTC
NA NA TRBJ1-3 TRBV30 CALTGIPSSGNTIYF TGTGCTCTGACGGGGATACCCTCCTCTGGAAACACCATATATTTT
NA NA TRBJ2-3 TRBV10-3 CAISEGSPWTDTQYF TGTGCCATCAGTGAGGGGAGCCCCTGGACAGATACGCAGTATTTT
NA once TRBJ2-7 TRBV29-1 CSVKQDYEQYF TGCAGCGTTAAACAGGACTACGAGCAGTACTTC
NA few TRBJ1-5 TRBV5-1 CASSTDGNNQPQHF TGCGCCAGCAGTACCGACGGGAACAATCAGCCCCAGCATTTT
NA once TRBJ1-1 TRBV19 CASTRRIGLVTEAFF TGTGCCAGTACTCGGAGGATAGGTCTGGTCACTGAAGCTTTCTTT
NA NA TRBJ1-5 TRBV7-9 CASSFSSAGNQPQHF TGTGCCAGCAGCTTTAGCAGCGCAGGGAATCAGCCCCAGCATTTT
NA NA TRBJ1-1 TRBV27 CASSFIAVGQGRVEAFF TGTGCCAGCAGTTTTATCGCAGTGGGGCAGGGAAGGGTTGAAGCTTTCTTT
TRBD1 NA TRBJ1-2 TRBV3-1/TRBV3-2 CASSQVRDRDYGYTF TGTGCCAGCAGCCAAGTCCGGGACAGGGACTATGGCTACACCTTC
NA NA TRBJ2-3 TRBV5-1 CASSLGPVSTDTQYF TGCGCCAGCAGCTTGGGCCCGGTTAGCACAGATACGCAGTATTTT
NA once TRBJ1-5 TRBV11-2 CASSLGALGQPQHF TGTGCCAGCAGCTTAGGGGCTCTGGGTCAGCCCCAGCATTTT
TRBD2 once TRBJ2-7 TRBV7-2 CASSLAGLADYEQYF TGTGCCAGCAGCTTAGCGGGACTAGCGGACTACGAGCAGTACTTC
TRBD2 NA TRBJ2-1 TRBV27 CASSGGYSYNEQFF TGTGCCAGTAGCGGGGGCTACTCCTACAATGAGCAGTTCTTC
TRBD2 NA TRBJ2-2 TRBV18 CASSPGLAGRGTGELFF TGTGCCAGCTCACCGGGACTAGCGGGGAGAGGCACCGGGGAGCTGTTTTTT
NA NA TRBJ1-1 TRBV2 CASSEAGAYTEAFF TGTGCCAGCAGTGAAGCTGGGGCTTACACTGAAGCTTTCTTT
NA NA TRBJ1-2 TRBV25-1 CASTHGYGYTF TGTGCCAGCACCCACGGTTATGGCTACACCTTC
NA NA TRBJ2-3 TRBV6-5 CASSSRGGSDTQYF TGTGCCAGCAGCTCGAGGGGGGGCTCGGATACGCAGTATTTT
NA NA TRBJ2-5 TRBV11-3 CASSLDAVQETQYF TGTGCCAGCAGCTTAGATGCGGTCCAAGAGACCCAGTACTTC
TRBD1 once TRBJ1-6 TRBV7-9 CASSFVGQGGSPLHF TGTGCCAGCAGCTTTGTGGGACAGGGCGGTTCACCCCTCCACTTT
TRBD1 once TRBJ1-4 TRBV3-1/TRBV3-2 CASSPWTGGGGEKLFF TGTGCCAGCAGCCCGTGGACAGGGGGCGGAGGTGAAAAACTGTTTTTT
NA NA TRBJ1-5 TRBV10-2 CASRDAGGNQPQHF TGCGCCAGCAGGGACGCAGGGGGCAATCAGCCCCAGCATTTT
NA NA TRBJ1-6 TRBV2 CASSAAIGGSPLHF TGTGCCAGCAGTGCGGCCATAGGCGGTTCACCCCTCCACTTT
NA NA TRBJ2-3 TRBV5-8 CASSLAIRTDTQYF TGTGCCAGCAGCTTGGCTATCCGTACAGATACGCAGTATTTT
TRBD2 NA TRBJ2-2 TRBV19 CASSVPGGGYSTGELFF TGTGCCAGTAGTGTCCCCGGGGGGGGTTATAGCACCGGGGAGCTGTTTTTT
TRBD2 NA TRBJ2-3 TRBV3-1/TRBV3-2 CASSQELAGGTDTQYF TGTGCCAGCAGCCAAGAACTAGCGGGGGGAACAGATACGCAGTATTTT
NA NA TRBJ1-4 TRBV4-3 CASSQDHQGPTILSEKLFF TGCGCCAGCAGCCAAGACCATCAGGGCCCGACCATTTTAAGTGAAAAACTGTTTTTT
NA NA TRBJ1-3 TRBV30 CAWSVPGITGNTIYF TGTGCCTGGAGTGTTCCAGGCATAACTGGAAACACCATATATTTT
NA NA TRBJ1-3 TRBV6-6 CASSYEVAGNTIYF TGTGCCAGCAGTTACGAGGTTGCTGGAAACACCATATATTTT
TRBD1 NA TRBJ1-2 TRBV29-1 CSVEGGQAYGYTF TGCAGCGTTGAAGGGGGACAGGCCTATGGCTACACCTTC
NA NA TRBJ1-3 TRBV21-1 CASSKASRTGGLKGNTIYF TGTGCCAGCAGCAAAGCTTCGAGGACAGGGGGACTAAAAGGAAACACCATATATTTT
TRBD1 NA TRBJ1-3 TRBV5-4 CASSLVGGSGNTIYF TGTGCCAGCAGCTTGGTAGGGGGCAGTGGAAACACCATATATTTT
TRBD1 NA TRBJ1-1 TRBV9 CASSVAGQGGTNTEAFF TGTGCCAGCAGCGTAGCAGGACAGGGGGGCACGAACACTGAAGCTTTCTTT
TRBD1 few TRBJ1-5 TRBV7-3 CASSARGTGGEVQPQHF TGTGCCAGCAGCGCCCGCGGGACAGGGGGCGAGGTTCAGCCCCAGCATTTT
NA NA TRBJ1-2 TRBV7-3 CASSPDIGYGYTF TGTGCCAGCAGCCCCGACATAGGCTATGGCTACACCTTC
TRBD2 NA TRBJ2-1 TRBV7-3 CASSSSGGSYNEQFF TGTGCCAGCAGCTCTTCGGGGGGGAGTTACAATGAGCAGTTCTTC
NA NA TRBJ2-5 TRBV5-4 CASSQGRAEETQYF TGTGCCAGCAGCCAGGGGCGCGCGGAAGAGACCCAGTACTTC
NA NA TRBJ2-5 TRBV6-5 CATSLGGLETQYF TGTGCCACCTCCCTGGGGGGGCTGGAGACCCAGTACTTC
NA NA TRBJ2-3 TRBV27 CASSLGPAGTDTQYF TGTGCCAGCAGTTTAGGCCCGGCGGGCACAGATACGCAGTATTTT
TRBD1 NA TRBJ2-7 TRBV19 CASSRQGAYEQYF TGTGCCAGTAGCCGACAGGGAGCCTACGAGCAGTACTTC